These 23 T cell receptor beta chains were sequenced from one sample in a study of PD-1 blockade in classical Hodgkin lymphoma (TCRdb year 2020). Library generation was performed with the immunoSEQ multiplex PCR assay. What TCRdb holds here is the immuneACCESS table cut down to in-frame rearrangements. Part of the clones is not present; checked against another copy, under half of the missing clones reflect an unresolved V gene, and the others are unexplained. This sample has 30,000 to 35,000 clones in its table, and about 81% of those were observed once. The ten largest make up approximately 0.82% of the sample. Per the publication, the time point label means: cycle 4 day 1 (C4D1), after less than 7 weeks of nivolumab. All trial patients had relapsed after autologous stem cell transplantation, with cohorts A, B and C differing in prior brentuximab vedotin exposure. Magnetic negative selection with a Miltenyi CD4+ T cell isolation kit was used to purify CD4+ T cells from thawed PBMCs.

Material: CD4+ T cells from blood, obtained before the fourth cycle of nivolumab. The receptors here all came from a human donor with classical Hodgkin lymphoma.

The gene calls are TRBV15 and TRBJ1-2; D perhaps matches TRBD1 (5 bases). Germline CDR1 reads LNHNV; CDR2 reads YYDKDF (reference sequence). V gave up 0 bases and J gave up 2 bases, with 10 bases separating them. The length of the CDR3 is 15 residues. In DNA, the CDR3 is TGTGCCACCAGCAGAGAGGCAGGGAACAACTATGGCTACACCTTC. Translation gives CATSREAGNNYGYTF.

The rearrangement uses TRBV30 and TRBJ1-4, with D perhaps TRBD1 (5 bases). CDR3 length equals 15 residues. Germline CDR1 is GTSNPN and CDR2 is SVGIG (reference sequence). Trimming took 0 bases from V and 2 from J, leaving 10 bases between them. CDR3 sequence: CAWSVDSSTNEKLFF. The DNA for the CDR3 is TGTGCCTGGAGTGTCGACAGCTCGACTAATGAAAAACTGTTTTTT.

The CDR3 region has the DNA TGTGCCAGCCGAAACGGCCGGGGGGCCTACGAGCAGTACTTC. This codes for CASRNGRGAYEQYF. The rearrangement joins TRBV18 to TRBJ2-7; TRBD2 aligns across 7 bases. The CDR3 consists of 14 residues. Losses at the gene ends were 8 bases for V and 2 bases for J; bases not matched to a gene: 9. Germline loops: CDR1 KGHSH, CDR2 LQKENI.

Here the CDR3 reads CASSPGQPAGYTF. The DNA of the CDR3 is TGTGCCAGCAGCCCGGGACAGCCCGCGGGCTACACCTTC. V usage is TRBV5-6 and J usage is TRBJ1-2; 7 nucleotides align to TRBD1. Per germline, CDR1 SGHDT and CDR2 YYEEEE. Germline trimming cut 4 bases from V and 8 bases from J; bases unmatched to any gene: 8. The CDR3 runs to 13 residues.

The chain combines TRBV4-2 with TRBJ1-2; 9 nucleotides align to TRBD1. CDR1 and CDR2 (germline): LGHNA, YNFKEQ. J was trimmed by 2 bases and V by 2 bases; bases with no gene match: 9. The CDR3 spans 17 residues. CDR3 nucleotide sequence: TGTGCCAGCAGCCAATTAACACCGGGACAGGGAAACTATGGCTACACCTTC. As protein: CASSQLTPGQGNYGYTF.

The V call is TRBV5-6, the J call TRBJ1-2, with a possible D match to TRBD1 (6 bases). The CDR3 runs 15 residues. CDR1 is SGHDT, CDR2 YYEEEE, per germline. Between the trimmed V and J ends, which lost 0 bases and 8 bases, there was a span of 17 bases. The CDR3 here is CASSLVMAGEKGYTF. As DNA, the CDR3 is TGTGCCAGCAGCTTGGTAATGGCAGGGGAAAAAGGCTACACCTTC.

CDR3 DNA sequence: TGCAGTGCTAGGAGAACCTATGAAGCTTTCTTT. Protein sequence: CSARRTYEAFF. V is TRBV20-1 and J is TRBJ1-1; D call uncertain. The CDR3 contains 11 residues. Trimming left V 3 bases short and J 7 bases short, with 9 bases between. The germline CDR1 and CDR2 sequences are DFQATT and SNEGSKA (reference sequence).

V and J are TRBV11-2 and TRBJ2-1; D is unclear. The CDR3 is 12 amino acids. From germline, CDR1 is SGHAT and CDR2 FQNNGV. V was clipped by 5 bases and J by 7 bases, with 9 bases between them. The CDR3 reads CASSQSWNEQFF. The CDR3 DNA sequence: TGTGCCAGCAGCCAATCCTGGAATGAGCAGTTCTTC.

V gene TRBV5-4 combines with J gene TRBJ2-2, with a tentative D call TRBD2 (7 bases). CDR3 size: 17 residues. The germline gives CDR1 SGHNT, CDR2 YYREEE (reference sequence). With 0 bases removed from V and 0 bases from J, the gap between germline ends came to 12 bases. Here the CDR3 DNA reads TGTGCCAGCAGCTTGGCGGGGGGCCTTGCGAACACCGGGGAGCTGTTTTTT. Amino acid sequence: CASSLAGGLANTGELFF.

This clone has just one count. The chain recombines TRBV7-9 with TRBJ2-7; D call uncertain. CDR3 length: 14 residues. Trimming took off 1 base at V and 2 bases at J, with 9 bases between the two ends. Germline loops: CDR1 SEHNR, CDR2 FQNEAQ (reference sequence). This CDR3 is CASSLDLAAYEQYF. CDR3 coding DNA: TGTGCCAGCAGCTTAGATCTGGCGGCCTACGAGCAGTACTTC.

V gene TRBV21-1 combines with J gene TRBJ1-2. TRBV21-1 constitutes a pseudogene. CDR3 size: 17 residues. The CDR3 DNA reads as TGTGCCAGCAGCGAAAGAGCAGACCGCCCTATTTCCTATGGCTACACCTTC. Its protein product is CASSERADRPISYGYTF.

The chain links TRBV9 to TRBJ1-4; 10 positions match TRBD1. Germline CDR1 and CDR2: SGDLS and YYNGEE. The ends lost 7 bases at V and 14 bases at J; junction bases unmatched: 14. CDR3 length: 14 amino acids. The CDR3 coding sequence is TGTGCCAGCTGTACCGGGACAGGGGCCGACCGGCTGTTTTTT. Its protein product is CASCTGTGADRLFF.

This clone was counted a single time. The chain has TRBV10-3 and TRBJ2-2; no reliable D call. Germline loops: CDR1 ENHRY, CDR2 SYGVKD. V was pared by 10 bases and J by 2 bases, with 5 bases between. This CDR3 comprises 11 residues. The DNA of the CDR3 is TGTGCCACCATAAACACCGGGGAGCTGTTTTTT. It codes for CATINTGELFF.

This clone came up once. The gene calls are TRBV11-3 and TRBJ2-5, with 11 bases aligning to TRBD1. With V trimmed by 5 bases and J by 3 bases, 5 bases remained unmatched. The CDR3 spans 15 residues. The V gene's germline CDR1 is SGHNT and CDR2 YENEEA. The CDR3 protein is CASSPRTGGEETQYF. CDR3 nucleotide sequence: TGTGCCAGCAGCCCCCGGACAGGGGGCGAAGAGACCCAGTACTTC.

The chain carries TRBV10-3 and TRBJ2-3, with D possibly being TRBD1 or TRBD2 (6 bases each). The V and J ends lost 3 bases and 5 bases respectively, with 15 bases between them. This CDR3 spans 15 amino acids. CDR1 is ENHRY and CDR2 is SYGVKD in the germline V gene. As DNA, the CDR3 is TGTGCCATCAGTGATGGAGGGGGAACCCGAGATACGCAGTATTTT. The encoded protein is CAISDGGGTRDTQYF.

This chain uses TRBV28 with TRBJ1-2; TRBD1 aligns across 7 bases. V trimming: 3 bases; J trimming: 8 bases; junction bases outside the gene matches: 9. Per the germline V gene, CDR1 is MDHEN and CDR2 is SYDVKM. CDR3 length equals 14 residues. Written as DNA, the CDR3 is TGTGCCAGCAGTTTCCCGGGACAGAGAGGGGGCTACACCTTC. Translating gives CASSFPGQRGGYTF.

This chain connects TRBV5-1 to TRBJ2-3; 12 nucleotides line up with TRBD2. In germline, CDR1 is SGHRS, CDR2 YFSETQ. The CDR3 extends over 18 amino acids. The trim removed 2 bases at V and 0 bases at J, leaving 7 bases unmatched. Here the CDR3 reads CASSLLAGGPLSTDTQYF. CDR3 nucleotides: TGCGCCAGCAGCTTACTAGCGGGGGGCCCTCTTAGCACAGATACGCAGTATTTT.

This clone was found once. The chain employs TRBV27 and TRBJ2-1; no definite D call. Germline values: CDR1 MNHEY, CDR2 SMNVEV (reference sequence). Trimming cost V 7 bases and J 0 bases, with 16 bases left between them. This CDR3 spans 16 amino acids. The CDR3 DNA reads as TGTGCCAGCACCCACCGTTGGGGTGGCTCCTACAATGAGCAGTTCTTC. As protein: CASTHRWGGSYNEQFF.

This sequence joins TRBV28 and TRBJ2-6; 7 bases map to TRBD2. Germline V CDR1 and CDR2: MDHEN, SYDVKM. The CDR3 totals 18 residues. After removal of 5 bases from V and 0 bases from J, the junction contained 10 bases not matched to a gene. This CDR3 is CASSPSGAPGSGANVLTF. The CDR3 bases are TGTGCCAGCAGTCCGAGCGGGGCCCCGGGCTCTGGGGCCAACGTCCTGACTTTC.

The V gene is TRBV4-3, the J gene TRBJ1-2, with a tentative D call TRBD1 (5 bases). Trimming stripped 4 bases from V and 7 bases from J, with 13 bases between. Germline lookup yields CDR1 LGHNA and CDR2 YSLEER. The CDR3 consists of 13 residues. For the CDR3, the DNA is TGCGCCAGCAGCCCCCGGCAGGGAGGTGGCTACACCTTC. Residues: CASSPRQGGGYTF.

The V gene is TRBV10-3, the J gene TRBJ1-1; D gene uncertain. Germline V lookup: CDR1 ENHRY, CDR2 SYGVKD. V was cut by 5 bases and J by 1 base, with 14 bases left in between. The length of the CDR3 is 15 residues. CDR3 sequence: CAISYDTLPNTEAFF. CDR3 coding DNA: TGTGCCATCAGTTACGACACACTGCCGAACACTGAAGCTTTCTTT.

The chain links TRBV5-1 to TRBJ1-1; D possibly corresponds to TRBD1 (5 bases). Germline values: CDR1 SGHRS, CDR2 YFSETQ. The V end was cut by 4 bases, the J end by 3 bases, with 22 bases between. CDR3 length: 17 residues. Here the CDR3 DNA reads TGCGCCAGCAGCCCTGAGTTCGGGGTGGAAGGGGACACTGAAGCTTTCTTT. Its translation: CASSPEFGVEGDTEAFF. The full variable domain, completed using reference TRBV5-1 and TRBJ1-1, is KAGVTQTPRYLIKTRGQQVTLSCSPISGHRSVSWYQQTPGQGLQFLFEYFSETQRNKGNFPGRFSGRQFSNSRSEMNVSTLELGDSALYLCASSPEFGVEGDTEAFFGQGTRLTVV.

This clone was detected once. The chain links TRBV19 to TRBJ2-7; 10 nucleotides line up with TRBD1. Germline-derived CDR1 and CDR2 are LNHDA and SQIVND (reference sequence). V shed 6 bases, J shed 2 bases, and the junction held 4 bases outside the gene matches. This CDR3 comprises 14 residues. The CDR3 protein is CASRFGTGAYEQYF. CDR3 nucleotide sequence: TGTGCCAGTAGGTTCGGGACAGGGGCCTACGAGCAGTACTTC.